This TCR beta chain came from a study of T cell responses to AZD1222 COVID-19 vaccine. TCRdb keeps only in-frame clones here, not all; method: immunoSEQ multiplex PCR. The sample records roughly 150,000 clones, roughly 91% being singletons. General study points: Epitopes outside B.1.351 and B.1.1.7 mutated regions reportedly drew nearly half of spike TCRs. Donor demographics were predominantly white British with a female majority; clonal diversity may be underestimated. Repertoire sampling happened only post peak T cell response. Spike-wide vaccine-associated CD4 TCRs dominated at 160-218 and 743-854.

J gave up 6 bases and V 10 bases, and 3 bases lay outside the gene matches. The CDR3 is made up of 11 amino acids. In regard to this clone: The antigen remains undetermined.

The starting material was peripheral blood, obtained on day 0 of AZD1222 vaccination. The chain is built from TRBV12-3 or TRBV12-4 and TRBJ2-1, with 7 bases lining up with TRBD1. This receptor was identified in an adult in good health. The CDR3 DNA follows: TGTGCCACGGGACAGCTCAATGAGCAGTTCTTC. The encoded protein is CATGQLNEQFF.